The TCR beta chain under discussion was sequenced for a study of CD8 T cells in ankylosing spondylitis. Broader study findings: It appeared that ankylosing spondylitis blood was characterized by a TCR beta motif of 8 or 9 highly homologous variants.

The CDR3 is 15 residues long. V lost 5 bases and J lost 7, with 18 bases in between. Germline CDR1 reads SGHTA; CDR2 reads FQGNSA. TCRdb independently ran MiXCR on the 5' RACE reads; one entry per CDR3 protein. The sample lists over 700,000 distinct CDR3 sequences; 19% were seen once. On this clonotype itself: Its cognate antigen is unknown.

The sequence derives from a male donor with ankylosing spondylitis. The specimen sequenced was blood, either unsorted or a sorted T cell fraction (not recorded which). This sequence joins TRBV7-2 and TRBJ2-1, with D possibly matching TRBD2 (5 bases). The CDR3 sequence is CASSHKRTGLNEQFF. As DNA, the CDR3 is TGTGCCAGCAGCCACAAAAGGACTGGATTAAATGAGCAGTTCTTC.